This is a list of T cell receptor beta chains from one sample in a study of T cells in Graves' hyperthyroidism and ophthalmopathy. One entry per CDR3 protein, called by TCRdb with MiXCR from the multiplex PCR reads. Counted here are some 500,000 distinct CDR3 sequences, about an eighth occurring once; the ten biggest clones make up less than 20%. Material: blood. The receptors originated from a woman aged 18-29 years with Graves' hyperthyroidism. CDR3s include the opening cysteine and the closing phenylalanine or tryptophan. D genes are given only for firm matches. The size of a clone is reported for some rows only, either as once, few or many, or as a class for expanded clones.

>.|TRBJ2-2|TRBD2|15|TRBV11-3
TGTGCCAGCAGCTTAGTGAGCGGGAGGACCGGGGAGCTGTTTTTT
CASSLVSGRTGELFF
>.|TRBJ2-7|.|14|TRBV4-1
TGCGCCAGCAGCCAAGTATTGTCCGGGTACGAGCAGTACTTC
CASSQVLSGYEQYF
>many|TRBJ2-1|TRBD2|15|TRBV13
TGTGCCAGCAGCTTAGTGTCTAGCGGAGACAATGAGCAGTTCTTC
CASSLVSSGDNEQFF
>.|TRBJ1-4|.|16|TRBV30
TGTACCTGGAGCCCGCCCGGGCTAGTCTTTAATGAAAAACCGTTTTTT
CTWSPPGLVFNEKPFF
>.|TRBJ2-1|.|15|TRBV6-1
TGTGCCAGCAGTCCAGGGGGGGGGGTGTTTAATGAGCAGTTCTTC
CASSPGGGVFNEQFF
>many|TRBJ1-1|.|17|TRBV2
TGTGCCAGCAGTGAGCTTGGAGGGACGGGGGGTAACACTGAAGCTTTCTTT
CASSELGGTGGNTEAFF
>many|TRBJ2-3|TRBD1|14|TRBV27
TGTGCCAGCAGTTTAGACAGGGTAACAGATACGCAGTATTTT
CASSLDRVTDTQYF
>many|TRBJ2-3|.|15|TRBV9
TGTGCCAGCAGCGTAGGAGGGGCAGGGACAGATACGCAGTATTTT
CASSVGGAGTDTQYF
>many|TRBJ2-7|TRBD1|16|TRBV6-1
TGTGCCAGCACCAGAACCGCCACAGGGGACGACTACGAGCAGTACTTC
CASTRTATGDDYEQYF
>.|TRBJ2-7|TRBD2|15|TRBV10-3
TGTGCCATCAGTGATCGGACTAGCGGGTCTTACGAGCAGTACTTC
CAISDRTSGSYEQYF
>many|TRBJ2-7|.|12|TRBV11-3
TGTGCCAGCAGCTTTGCCAGAAACGAGCAGTACTTC
CASSFARNEQYF
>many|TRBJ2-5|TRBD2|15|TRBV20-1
TGCAGTGCTCCGACTAGCGGGAGGGCCGGAGAGACCCAGTACTTC
CSAPTSGRAGETQYF
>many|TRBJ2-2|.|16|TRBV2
TGTGCCAGCAAGTCGGAGGACAGTCAGAACACCGGGGAGCTGTTTTTT
CASKSEDSQNTGELFF
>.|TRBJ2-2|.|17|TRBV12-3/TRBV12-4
TGTGCCACCACGCCGGGACGGAGTTGGCGAAACACCGGGGAGCTGTTTTTT
CATTPGRSWRNTGELFF
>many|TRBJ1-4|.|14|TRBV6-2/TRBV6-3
TGTGCCAGCAGTTATTTCCGACCCAATGAAAAACTGTTTTTT
CASSYFRPNEKLFF
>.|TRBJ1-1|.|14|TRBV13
TGTGCCAGCAGCATGCCGGACAGCAACACTGAAGCTTTCTTT
CASSMPDSNTEAFF
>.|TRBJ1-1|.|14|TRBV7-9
TGTGCCAGCAGCTGGACAGTTAGGAACACTGAAGCTTTCTTT
CASSWTVRNTEAFF
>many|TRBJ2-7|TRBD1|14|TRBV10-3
TGTGCCATCAGGGATGACAGGGGAATCGACGAGCAGTACTTC
CAIRDDRGIDEQYF
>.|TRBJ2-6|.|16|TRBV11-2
TGTGCCAGCAGCTTAGATGTGGGGACTGGGGCCAACGTCCTGACTTTC
CASSLDVGTGANVLTF
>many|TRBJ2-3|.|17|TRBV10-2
TGCGCCAGCAGTGAGGAGGGGGGCGCCGGAGGTGTAGATACGCAGTATTTT
CASSEEGGAGGVDTQYF
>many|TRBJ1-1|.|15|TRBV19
TGTGCCAGCACTGACCCCAATGGTTTCGTTGATGAAGCTTTCTTT
CASTDPNGFVDEAFF
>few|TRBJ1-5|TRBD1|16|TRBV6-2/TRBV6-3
TGTGCCAGCAGTTATTGGGACAGAGATAGCAATCAGCCCCAGCATTTT
CASSYWDRDSNQPQHF
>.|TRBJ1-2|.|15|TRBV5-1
TGCGCCAGCAGCCCAGGACAGACCGCTCACTATGGCTACACCTTC
CASSPGQTAHYGYTF
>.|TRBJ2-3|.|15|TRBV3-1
TGTGCCAGCAGCCAAGGGACTTTTAGCACAGATACGCAGTATTTT
CASSQGTFSTDTQYF
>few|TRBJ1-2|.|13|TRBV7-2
TGTGCCAGCAGCGTGACAGTGGAGTATGGCTACATCTTC
CASSVTVEYGYIF
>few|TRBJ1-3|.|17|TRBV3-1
TGTGCCAGCAGCGACTCAGGATATCGTTTCTCTGGAAACACCATATATTTT
CASSDSGYRFSGNTIYF
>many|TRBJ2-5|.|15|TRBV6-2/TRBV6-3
TGTGCCAGCATGGCGTGGCTAGGGGGGCGAGAGACCCAGTACTTC
CASMAWLGGRETQYF
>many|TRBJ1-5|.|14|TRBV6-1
TGTGCCAGCAGAGACCGCAGGGGTGATCAGCCCCAGCATTTT
CASRDRRGDQPQHF
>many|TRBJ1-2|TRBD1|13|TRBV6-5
TGTGCCAGCAGGTCAGACAGGGACTATGGCTACACCTTC
CASRSDRDYGYTF
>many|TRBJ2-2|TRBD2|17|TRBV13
TGTGCCAGCAGCCAGCTAGCGGGAGCCCCGAACACCGGGGAGCTGTTTTTT
CASSQLAGAPNTGELFF